This is a list of T cell receptor beta chains from one sample in a study of T cells in Graves' hyperthyroidism and ophthalmopathy. Each CDR3 protein gets one entry after TCRdb re-called the multiplex PCR reads with MiXCR. The sample yields approximately 510,000 distinct CDR3 sequences, less than 25% seen once. Input material: blood. The receptors originated from a man between 18 and 35 years old with Graves' hyperthyroidism. Both conserved end residues are part of each CDR3. D genes are given only for firm matches. The listing skips clone size in some rows; elsewhere it reads once, few, many or a size class.

D gene: -; J gene: TRBJ2-7; V gene: TRBV6-1; clone size: many; CDR3 protein: CASSPHPGSYEQYF; CDR3 DNA: TGTGCCAGCAGTCCTCACCCAGGGAGCTACGAGCAGTACTTC
D gene: TRBD2; J gene: TRBJ2-5; V gene: TRBV15; clone size: many; CDR3 protein: CATSRDRGGSETQYF; CDR3 DNA: TGTGCCACCAGCAGAGATCGGGGGGGGTCGGAGACCCAGTACTTC
D gene: -; J gene: TRBJ1-1; V gene: TRBV10-3; clone size: few; CDR3 protein: CAITSTGSNTEAFF; CDR3 DNA: TGTGCCATCACGTCGACAGGCAGTAACACTGAAGCTTTCTTT
D gene: -; J gene: TRBJ2-1; V gene: TRBV20-1; clone size: -; CDR3 protein: CSARGYQGKNIQFF; CDR3 DNA: TGCAGTGCTCGGGGGTATCAGGGAAAAAACATTCAGTTCTTC
D gene: -; J gene: TRBJ2-7; V gene: TRBV7-9; clone size: many; CDR3 protein: CASSNDRREQYF; CDR3 DNA: TGTGCCAGCAGCAACGACAGGCGCGAGCAGTACTTC
D gene: -; J gene: TRBJ1-5; V gene: TRBV12-5; clone size: many; CDR3 protein: CASGLVAGNSNQPQHF; CDR3 DNA: TGTGCTAGTGGTTTGGTAGCTGGTAATAGCAATCAGCCCCAGCATTTT
D gene: -; J gene: TRBJ2-7; V gene: TRBV7-6; clone size: many; CDR3 protein: CASSRGQGLSYEQYF; CDR3 DNA: TGTGCCAGCAGCCGAGGGCAGGGGCTCTCCTACGAGCAGTACTTC
D gene: TRBD1; J gene: TRBJ2-5; V gene: TRBV6-5; clone size: many; CDR3 protein: CASSLGQGRWVETQYF; CDR3 DNA: TGTGCCAGCAGTTTAGGACAGGGGCGTTGGGTGGAGACCCAGTACTTC
D gene: -; J gene: TRBJ1-5; V gene: TRBV28; clone size: many; CDR3 protein: CASRATNQPQHF; CDR3 DNA: TGTGCCAGCAGAGCTACCAATCAGCCCCAGCATTTT
D gene: -; J gene: TRBJ2-6; V gene: TRBV28; clone size: many; CDR3 protein: CATRSGANVLTF; CDR3 DNA: TGTGCCACCCGATCTGGGGCCAACGTCCTGACTTTC
D gene: -; J gene: TRBJ2-4; V gene: TRBV20-1; clone size: many; CDR3 protein: CSARILRAKNIQYF; CDR3 DNA: TGCAGTGCTAGAATATTAAGGGCCAAAAACATTCAGTACTTC
D gene: -; J gene: TRBJ1-5; V gene: TRBV28; clone size: many; CDR3 protein: CASSPVTTGVLHSNQPQHF; CDR3 DNA: TGTGCCAGCAGTCCTGTTACTACCGGGGTCCTTCATAGCAATCAGCCCCAGCATTTT
D gene: -; J gene: TRBJ1-1; V gene: TRBV11-2; clone size: many; CDR3 protein: CASSLDIPAGKAEAFF; CDR3 DNA: TGTGCCAGCAGCTTAGATATCCCCGCAGGGAAGGCTGAAGCTTTCTTT
D gene: TRBD2; J gene: TRBJ2-5; V gene: TRBV6-2/TRBV6-3; clone size: many; CDR3 protein: CASSYSLAGEETQYF; CDR3 DNA: TGTGCCAGCAGTTACTCACTAGCGGGGGAAGAGACCCAGTACTTC
D gene: TRBD1; J gene: TRBJ1-2; V gene: TRBV12-3/TRBV12-4; clone size: -; CDR3 protein: CASSLRQGERGYTF; CDR3 DNA: TGTGCCAGCAGTTTAAGGCAGGGGGAACGTGGCTACACCTTC
D gene: -; J gene: TRBJ1-5; V gene: TRBV20-1; clone size: -; CDR3 protein: CSARKGRLVRSNQPQHF; CDR3 DNA: TGCAGTGCTAGGAAGGGGCGTCTGGTTAGAAGCAATCAGCCCCAGCATTTT
D gene: -; J gene: TRBJ1-1; V gene: TRBV13; clone size: few; CDR3 protein: CASSSETNTEAFF; CDR3 DNA: TGTGCCAGCAGCTCCGAAACGAACACTGAAGCTTTCTTT
D gene: -; J gene: TRBJ2-3; V gene: TRBV3-1; clone size: many; CDR3 protein: CASRTLGDTQYF; CDR3 DNA: TGTGCCAGCAGGACCCTGGGAGATACGCAGTATTTT
D gene: TRBD1; J gene: TRBJ2-7; V gene: TRBV12-3/TRBV12-4; clone size: -; CDR3 protein: CASSQGALGTDSYEQYF; CDR3 DNA: TGCGCCAGCAGCCAAGGTGCCCTCGGGACAGATTCCTACGAGCAGTACTTC
D gene: -; J gene: TRBJ1-5; V gene: TRBV12-3/TRBV12-4; clone size: many; CDR3 protein: CASSSSWENQPQHF; CDR3 DNA: TGTGCCAGCAGTTCCTCATGGGAAAATCAGCCCCAGCATTTT
D gene: -; J gene: TRBJ2-7; V gene: TRBV4-2; clone size: many; CDR3 protein: CASSQNPLHDEQYF; CDR3 DNA: TGTGCCAGCAGCCAAAACCCGCTTCATGACGAGCAGTACTTC
D gene: -; J gene: TRBJ1-2; V gene: TRBV6-2/TRBV6-3; clone size: once; CDR3 protein: CASINRRGSGYGYTF; CDR3 DNA: TGTGCCAGCATTAACCGTAGGGGCTCCGGCTATGGCTACACCTTC
D gene: -; J gene: TRBJ1-5; V gene: TRBV6-5; clone size: many; CDR3 protein: CASSLWVNQPQHF; CDR3 DNA: TGTGCCAGCAGTTTATGGGTAAATCAGCCCCAGCATTTT
D gene: -; J gene: TRBJ1-3; V gene: TRBV11-2; clone size: -; CDR3 protein: CASSLVSTSGTTIYF; CDR3 DNA: TGTGCCAGCAGCTTAGTGAGCACCTCTGGAACCACCATATATTTT
D gene: TRBD1; J gene: TRBJ1-2; V gene: TRBV5-4; clone size: few; CDR3 protein: CASSLESIRQGENYGYTF; CDR3 DNA: TGTGCCAGCAGCCTGGAGTCCATCAGACAGGGGGAGAACTATGGCTACACCTTC
D gene: -; J gene: TRBJ2-2; V gene: TRBV11-1; clone size: -; CDR3 protein: CASSFRPGGRWTGELCF; CDR3 DNA: TGTGCCAGCAGCTTCCGGCCGGGGGGCCGGTGGACCGGGGAGCTGTGTTTT
D gene: -; J gene: TRBJ2-6; V gene: TRBV9; clone size: -; CDR3 protein: CASSGQLGGGGSGANVLTF; CDR3 DNA: TGTGCCAGCAGCGGGCAGCTGGGGGGAGGGGGCTCTGGGGCCAACGTCCTGACTTTC
D gene: TRBD2; J gene: TRBJ2-7; V gene: TRBV30; clone size: -; CDR3 protein: CAWRPGLSYEQYF; CDR3 DNA: TGTGCCTGGAGACCGGGACTATCCTACGAGCAGTACTTC
D gene: TRBD1; J gene: TRBJ1-2; V gene: TRBV4-2; clone size: once; CDR3 protein: CASSQGTGSYGYTF; CDR3 DNA: TGTGCCAGCAGCCAAGGGACAGGGAGTTATGGCTACACCTTC
D gene: -; J gene: TRBJ1-5; V gene: TRBV7-3; clone size: -; CDR3 protein: CASSLVPWGNQPQHF; CDR3 DNA: TGTGCCAGCAGCTTAGTGCCCTGGGGCAATCAGCCCCAGCATTTT
D gene: -; J gene: TRBJ1-2; V gene: TRBV27; clone size: many; CDR3 protein: CASSLLGRDLIVYGYTF; CDR3 DNA: TGTGCCAGCAGTTTACTAGGCAGGGACTTAATTGTCTATGGCTACACCTTC
D gene: -; J gene: TRBJ2-7; V gene: TRBV12-3/TRBV12-4; clone size: many; CDR3 protein: CASSFPGLVYEQYF; CDR3 DNA: TGTGCCAGCAGTTTCCCGGGGCTGGTCTACGAGCAGTACTTC
D gene: TRBD1; J gene: TRBJ2-6; V gene: TRBV27; clone size: few; CDR3 protein: CASSHGQGISGANVLTF; CDR3 DNA: TGTGCCAGCAGTCATGGACAGGGGATCTCTGGGGCCAACGTCCTGACTTTC
D gene: TRBD1; J gene: TRBJ1-1; V gene: TRBV28; clone size: -; CDR3 protein: CASWGDRATLNTEAFF; CDR3 DNA: TGTGCCAGCTGGGGGGACAGGGCGACCTTGAACACTGAAGCTTTCTTT
D gene: -; J gene: TRBJ2-7; V gene: TRBV28; clone size: many; CDR3 protein: CASSPDGYSSYEQYF; CDR3 DNA: TGTGCCAGCAGCCCCGACGGCTATAGCTCCTACGAGCAGTACTTC
D gene: TRBD2; J gene: TRBJ2-5; V gene: TRBV6-2/TRBV6-3; clone size: -; CDR3 protein: CASSILAGERYQETQYF; CDR3 DNA: TGTGCCAGCAGTATACTAGCGGGGGAGAGGTACCAAGAGACCCAGTACTTC
D gene: -; J gene: TRBJ1-5; V gene: TRBV12-3/TRBV12-4; clone size: many; CDR3 protein: CASSPQGPGNQPQHF; CDR3 DNA: TGTGCCAGCAGCCCCCAGGGCCCGGGCAATCAGCCCCAGCATTTT
D gene: -; J gene: TRBJ2-3; V gene: TRBV29-1; clone size: many; CDR3 protein: CSVPGGDNTQYF; CDR3 DNA: TGCAGCGTTCCAGGTGGGGATAATACGCAGTATTTT
D gene: TRBD1; J gene: TRBJ1-3; V gene: TRBV7-2; clone size: many; CDR3 protein: CASSLDQGAGNTIYF; CDR3 DNA: TGTGCCAGCAGCTTAGATCAGGGGGCAGGAAACACCATATATTTT
D gene: TRBD1; J gene: TRBJ1-3; V gene: TRBV14; clone size: -; CDR3 protein: CASSPTGLTGNTIYF; CDR3 DNA: TGTGCCAGCAGCCCGACAGGGCTTACTGGAAACACCATATATTTT
D gene: -; J gene: TRBJ1-1; V gene: TRBV5-1; clone size: -; CDR3 protein: CASSSTRAGGTEAFF; CDR3 DNA: TGCGCCAGCAGCTCGACTCGGGCAGGCGGGACTGAAGCTTTCTTT
D gene: -; J gene: TRBJ2-7; V gene: TRBV11-2; clone size: many; CDR3 protein: CASSLAPGPPYEQYF; CDR3 DNA: TGTGCCAGCAGCTTAGCTCCGGGACCGCCCTACGAGCAGTACTTC
D gene: -; J gene: TRBJ1-1; V gene: TRBV20-1; clone size: -; CDR3 protein: CSAPSPRDGDTEAFF; CDR3 DNA: TGCAGTGCACCTTCCCCCAGGGATGGGGACACTGAAGCTTTCTTT
D gene: -; J gene: TRBJ1-5; V gene: TRBV6-2/TRBV6-3; clone size: many; CDR3 protein: CASTPGREKHKDQPQHF; CDR3 DNA: TGTGCCAGCACTCCCGGCAGGGAGAAGCACAAGGATCAGCCCCAGCATTTT
D gene: -; J gene: TRBJ1-2; V gene: TRBV3-1; clone size: -; CDR3 protein: CASSRVGNAVAGYTF; CDR3 DNA: TGTGCCAGCAGCCGGGTAGGCAACGCGGTGGCTGGCTACACCTTC
D gene: TRBD1; J gene: TRBJ1-2; V gene: TRBV4-1; clone size: -; CDR3 protein: CASSQVQGANYGYTF; CDR3 DNA: TGCGCCAGCAGCCAAGTGCAGGGGGCCAACTATGGCTACACCTTC
D gene: TRBD2; J gene: TRBJ2-7; V gene: TRBV4-1; clone size: -; CDR3 protein: CASSQDVGQGLAGGGQYF; CDR3 DNA: TGCGCCAGCAGCCAAGATGTTGGCCAGGGACTAGCGGGGGGCGGGCAGTACTTC
D gene: -; J gene: TRBJ1-1; V gene: TRBV5-5; clone size: many; CDR3 protein: CASSSRFTGRGTEAFF; CDR3 DNA: TGTGCCAGCAGCTCACGTTTCACAGGGAGGGGCACTGAAGCTTTCTTT
D gene: TRBD1; J gene: TRBJ1-1; V gene: TRBV5-1; clone size: many; CDR3 protein: CASSVTGGSGTEAFF; CDR3 DNA: TGCGCCAGCAGCGTTACAGGGGGGAGTGGCACTGAAGCTTTCTTT
D gene: TRBD2; J gene: TRBJ2-7; V gene: TRBV7-2; clone size: -; CDR3 protein: CASSYRTSGDYEQYF; CDR3 DNA: TGTGCCAGCAGCTACAGGACTAGCGGGGACTACGAGCAGTACTTC
D gene: TRBD1; J gene: TRBJ1-1; V gene: TRBV28; clone size: -; CDR3 protein: CASSLGLGTGELWNTEAFF; CDR3 DNA: TGTGCCAGCAGTTTAGGGTTAGGGACAGGGGAATTGTGGAACACTGAAGCTTTCTTT
D gene: -; J gene: TRBJ1-5; V gene: TRBV30; clone size: many; CDR3 protein: CAWTRDGFNQPQHF; CDR3 DNA: TGTGCCTGGACCCGGGACGGTTTCAATCAGCCCCAGCATTTT
D gene: -; J gene: TRBJ2-5; V gene: TRBV30; clone size: -; CDR3 protein: CAWTPLRGLTETKYF; CDR3 DNA: TGTGCCTGGACCCCCCTGCGGGGCCTAACAGAGACCAAGTACTTC
D gene: -; J gene: TRBJ2-2; V gene: TRBV28; clone size: many; CDR3 protein: CASSRSGVTGELFF; CDR3 DNA: TGTGCCAGCAGTCGTTCGGGGGTTACCGGGGAGCTGTTTTTT
D gene: -; J gene: TRBJ2-2; V gene: TRBV27; clone size: -; CDR3 protein: CASSPYGLGTGELFF; CDR3 DNA: TGTGCCAGCAGTCCATACGGGTTAGGGACCGGGGAGCTGTTTTTT